This T cell receptor (beta chain) was identified during a study of blood T cell repertoires in COVID-19. Study information: Whether acute or convalescent, the COVID-19 samples came from the United States, Italy and Spain. Sources were T cells, B-cell-depleted T cells, or PBMCs; the material itself was cDNA or gDNA.

Original analysis: Reference gene primer amplification yielded estimated nucleated cell counts. Using immunoSEQ multiplex PCR, the repertoire was profiled, and TCRdb retains in-frame clones only, with some absent. That table furnishes V, J and clone size, whereas the DNA furnished D and trimming. Altogether around 270,000 clones are present, 84% being singletons, with the ten largest covering 1.5%. In germline, CDR1 is SGHNT, CDR2 YENEEA. Trimming took 5 bases from V and 2 from J, leaving 19 bases between them. CDR3 length: 17 residues. This TCR was recovered from a woman in her forties who had recovered from COVID-19. The gene calls are TRBV11-3 and TRBJ1-5; D not resolved. The sequencing input was peripheral blood. CDR3 protein: CASSPPRPEGGNQPQHF. For the CDR3, the DNA is TGTGCCAGCAGCCCTCCCCGACCTGAGGGTGGCAATCAGCCCCAGCATTTT. Combining the CDR3 with reference TRBV11-3 and TRBJ1-5 gives the whole variable domain EAGVVQSPRYKIIEKKQPVAFWCNPISGHNTLYWYLQNLGQGPELLIRYENEEAVDDSQLPKDRFSAERLKGVDSTLKIQPAELGDSAVYLCASSPPRPEGGNQPQHFGDGTRLSIL.